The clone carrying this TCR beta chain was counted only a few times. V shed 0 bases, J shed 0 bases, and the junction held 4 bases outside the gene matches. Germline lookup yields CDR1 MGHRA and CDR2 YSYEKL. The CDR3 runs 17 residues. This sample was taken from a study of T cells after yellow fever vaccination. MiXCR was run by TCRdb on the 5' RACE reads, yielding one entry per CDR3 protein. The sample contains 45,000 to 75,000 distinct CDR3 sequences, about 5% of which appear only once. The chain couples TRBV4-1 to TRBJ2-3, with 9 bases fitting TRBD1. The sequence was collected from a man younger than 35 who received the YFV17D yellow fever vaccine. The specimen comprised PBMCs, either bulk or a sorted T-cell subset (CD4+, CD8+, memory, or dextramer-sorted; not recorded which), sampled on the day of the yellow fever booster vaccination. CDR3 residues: CASSQDPGTGSTDTQYF. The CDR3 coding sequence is TGCGCCAGCAGCCAAGATCCCGGGACAGGGAGCACAGATACGCAGTATTTT.